This record covers a single T cell receptor beta chain. Its target is unknown. Using immunoSEQ multiplex PCR, the repertoire was profiled, and TCRdb retains in-frame clones only, with some absent. Among over 150,000 clones listed, about 90% were seen once. This sample is part of a study of cytomegalovirus exposure and HLA in healthy donors. Study-wide results and limits: In vitro checks showed that a few CMV-associated chains really do target CMV antigens. According to a later analysis, TCR clusters from the first cohort tended to co-occur in the 120 or so validation repertoires. Cytomegalovirus status, reportedly, was diagnosed with high specificity and sensitivity by the classifier.

A roughly 120-subject validation cohort, separate from the roughly 700-subject first cohort, supplied the donors. V lost 9 bases to trimming and J lost 2 bases; unmatched junction nucleotides: 12. Germline-derived CDR1 and CDR2 are SNHLY and FYNNEI. The CDR3 covers 16 residues. This clonotype was obtained from a woman between 18 and 30 years old in good health and CMV-seropositive. This chain joins TRBV2 and TRBJ2-3, with 9 bases aligning to TRBD2. The source material was PBMCs. The CDR3 region is CARNPIAGEDTDTQYF. Written as DNA, the CDR3 is TGTGCCAGAAATCCCATAGCGGGGGAGGACACAGATACGCAGTATTTT.